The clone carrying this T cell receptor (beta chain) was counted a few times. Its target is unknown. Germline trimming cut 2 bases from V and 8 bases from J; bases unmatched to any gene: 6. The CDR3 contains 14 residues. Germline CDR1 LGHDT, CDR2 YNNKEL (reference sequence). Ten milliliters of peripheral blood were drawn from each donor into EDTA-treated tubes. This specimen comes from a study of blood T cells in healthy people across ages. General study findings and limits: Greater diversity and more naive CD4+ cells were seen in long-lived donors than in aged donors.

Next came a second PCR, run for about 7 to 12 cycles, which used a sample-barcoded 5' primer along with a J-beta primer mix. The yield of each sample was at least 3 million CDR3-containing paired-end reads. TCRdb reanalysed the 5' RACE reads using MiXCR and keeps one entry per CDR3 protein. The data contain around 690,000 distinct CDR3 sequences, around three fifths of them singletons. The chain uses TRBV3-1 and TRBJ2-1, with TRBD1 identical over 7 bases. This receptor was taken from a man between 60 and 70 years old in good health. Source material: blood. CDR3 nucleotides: TGTGCCAGCAGCCAACCCGACAGGGCGGATGAGCAGTTCTTC. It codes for CASSQPDRADEQFF.